Presented here are 17 T cell receptor beta chains from one specimen sequenced in a study of patients and donors after allogeneic stem cell transplantation. One entry per CDR3 protein results from TCRdb running MiXCR on the RT-PCR reads. The sample carries roughly 40,000 distinct CDR3 sequences, more than 30% recorded once. Sample: blood, either unsorted or a sorted T cell fraction (not recorded which). Receptor source: a human donor who was either an allogeneic HSCT recipient or a stem cell or donor lymphocyte infusion donor (not recorded which). It is not recorded whose cells these are; they may come from a transplant donor.

This clonotype has only a few counts. This chain joins TRBV12-3 or TRBV12-4 and TRBJ1-5; D is undetermined. Deletions cut 6 bases from V and 5 bases from J, with 11 bases between. The CDR3 is 13 amino acids. The CDR3 region is CASSAPDYQPQHF. DNA for the CDR3: TGTGCCAGCAGCGCCCCGGATTATCAGCCCCAGCATTTT.

This clonotype occurred a few times. The chain uses TRBV5-1 and TRBJ1-1, with a weak D call TRBD1 (5 bases). The CDR3 loop spans 13 amino acids. Germline V gene data show CDR1 as SGHRS and CDR2 as YFSETQ. Trimming stripped 4 bases from V and 2 bases from J, with 9 bases between. The CDR3 loop reads CASSRQSNTEAFF. For the CDR3, the DNA is TGCGCCAGCAGCCGACAGAGTAACACTGAAGCTTTCTTT.

This clonotype was observed once. The CDR3 sequence is CASRSGANTGELFF. In nucleotides, the CDR3 is TGTGCCAGCAGGTCCGGGGCGAACACCGGGGAGCTGTTTTTT. This rearrangement joins TRBV12-3 or TRBV12-4 to TRBJ2-2; D possibly corresponds to TRBD2 (5 bases). The CDR3 has 14 residues. V lost 6 bases to trimming and J lost 0 bases, with 8 bases between them.

This clonotype showed up just a few times. The CDR3: CASSYQLAGEETQYF. The CDR3 nucleotides are TGTGCCAGCAGTTACCAACTAGCGGGAGAAGAGACCCAGTACTTC. This chain uses TRBV6-2 or TRBV6-3 with TRBJ2-5; 11 bases line up with TRBD2. This CDR3 has 15 amino acids. V trimming: 2 bases; J trimming: 3 bases; junction bases outside the gene matches: 2. The germline V gene encodes CDR1 MNHEY and CDR2 SVGEGT.

The chain employs TRBV5-1 and TRBJ2-3, with D possibly TRBD1 on 6 matching bases. This CDR3 has 15 amino acids. Germline assignment: CDR1 SGHRS and CDR2 YFSETQ. Trimming shortened V by 10 bases and J by 3 bases, and 21 bases separated the two germline ends. The CDR3 DNA reads TGCGCCTCCCGTGCCTCAGGGGCGAGGACAGATACGCAGTATTTT. This gives the protein CASRASGARTDTQYF. Looking up the rest from reference TRBV5-1 and TRBJ2-3 gives the full variable domain: KAGVTQTPRYLIKTRGQQVTLSCSPISGHRSVSWYQQTPGQGLQFLFEYFSETQRNKGNFPGRFSGRQFSNSRSEMNVSTLELGDSALYLCASRASGARTDTQYFGPGTRLTVL.

The V and J genes are TRBV29-1 and TRBJ2-7; D may match TRBD1 or TRBD2 (5 bases each). Trimming took 2 bases from V and 5 from J, leaving 13 bases between them. Per germline, CDR1 SQVTM and CDR2 ANQGSEA. The CDR3 runs 13 residues. The CDR3, as DNA: TGCAGCGTTGAATGGGGGTCCGGGAACGAGCAGTACTTC. Encoded protein: CSVEWGSGNEQYF.

CDR3 residues: CASSTQLAGRYNEQFF. The CDR3, as DNA: TGTGCCAGCTCAACTCAGTTAGCGGGACGCTACAATGAGCAGTTCTTC. The chain joins TRBV18 to TRBJ2-1, with 8 bases aligning to TRBD2. CDR3 size: 16 residues. Germline V gene lookup returns CDR1 KGHSH and CDR2 LQKENI. J gave up 3 bases and V 5 bases, and 9 bases lay outside the gene matches.

The chain carries TRBV28 and TRBJ2-7; the match to TRBD1 covers 10 bases. V was pared by 3 bases and J by 2 bases, with 4 bases of the junction left unmatched. The CDR3 sequence is 15 residues long. The germline V gene encodes CDR1 MDHEN and CDR2 SYDVKM. Here the CDR3 DNA reads TGTGCCAGCAGTTTTTGGGACAGGGGACCCTACGAGCAGTACTTC. Translation: CASSFWDRGPYEQYF.

The chain uses TRBV5-1 and TRBJ2-5; D is possibly TRBD1 (5 bases). Trimming left V 0 bases short and J 5 bases short, with 8 bases between. The germline CDR1 and CDR2 sequences are SGHRS and YFSETQ. This CDR3 comprises 13 residues. The CDR3 spells CASSLDRPETQYF. The CDR3 DNA sequence: TGCGCCAGCAGCTTGGACAGGCCGGAGACCCAGTACTTC.

This clonotype was observed a handful of times. The V and J genes are TRBV4-2 and TRBJ2-4; 9 bases are shared with TRBD2. The V and J ends lost 7 bases and 1 base, in that order; junction bases with no gene match: 11. This CDR3 has 17 residues. CDR1 is LGHNA, CDR2 YNFKEQ, per germline. CDR3 DNA sequence: TGTGCCAGCACCAGAACCTCTAGCGGGAACGCCAAAAACATTCAGTACTTC. As protein: CASTRTSSGNAKNIQYF.

V is TRBV20-1 and J is TRBJ2-3; TRBD1 matches 9 bases. Trimming cost V 6 bases and J 5 bases; bases outside gene matches: 9. The CDR3 extends over 14 amino acids. Germline V gene lookup returns CDR1 DFQATT and CDR2 SNEGSKA (reference sequence). CDR3 DNA: TGCAGTGCAGAACAGGGGGCTCGGTTAGATACGCAGTATTTT. Amino acid sequence: CSAEQGARLDTQYF.

This clonotype was detected a few times. The chain is built from TRBV28 and TRBJ2-1, with no clear D. Germline V gene data show CDR1 as MDHEN and CDR2 as SYDVKM. The CDR3 covers 15 residues. Deletions cut 3 bases from V and 6 bases from J, with 15 bases between. The CDR3 loop reads CASSFILLTGNEQFF. The DNA for the CDR3 is TGTGCCAGCAGTTTTATCCTACTCACGGGCAATGAGCAGTTCTTC.

This clonotype appeared a few times. The chain uses TRBV7-8 and TRBJ2-5; D is undetermined. The V end was cut by 2 bases, the J end by 2 bases, with 0 bases between. Germline-derived CDR1 and CDR2 are SGHVS and FQNEAQ. The CDR3 is 11 residues long. CDR3 residues: CASSLQETQYF. The CDR3 DNA reads as TGTGCCAGCAGCTTACAAGAGACCCAGTACTTC.

Only a few counts were recorded for this clonotype. The chain recombines TRBV10-3 with TRBJ2-7; TRBD2 matches 8 bases. Per the germline V gene, CDR1 is ENHRY and CDR2 is SYGVKD. After removal of 7 bases from V and 4 bases from J, the junction contained 9 bases not matched to a gene. The CDR3 consists of 14 residues. CDR3 region: CAIKPGGHPYEQYF. The CDR3 DNA reads TGTGCCATCAAGCCGGGAGGGCACCCTTACGAGCAGTACTTC.

The rearrangement links TRBV18 to TRBJ2-1; 11 bases line up with TRBD2. The V gene end was trimmed by 2 bases and the J gene end by 9 bases; junction bases not matched to a gene: 3. The CDR3 is 14 amino acids. Germline loops: CDR1 KGHSH, CDR2 LQKENI. This CDR3 reads CASSPTSGSSEQFF. CDR3 sequence (DNA): TGTGCCAGCTCACCAACTAGCGGGAGCTCTGAGCAGTTCTTC.

This clonotype showed up many times. The rearrangement joins TRBV20-1 to TRBJ1-3; D is uncertain. The CDR3 is 13 amino acids. Trimming removed 2 bases from V and 2 bases from J, with 7 bases in between. CDR1 is DFQATT and CDR2 is SNEGSKA in the germline V gene (reference sequence). The CDR3 DNA follows: TGCAGTGCTAGAACTGGTCCTGGAAACACCATATATTTT. This encodes CSARTGPGNTIYF.

In this sample, this clonotype turned up many times. The V call is TRBV20-1, the J call TRBJ1-6; D remains ambiguous. Between the trimmed V and J ends, which lost 4 bases and 6 bases, there was a span of 13 bases. The CDR3 runs 14 residues. Germline V CDR1 and CDR2: DFQATT, SNEGSKA (reference sequence). The CDR3 sequence is CSAIIGPRNSPLHF. As DNA, the CDR3 is TGCAGTGCTATCATTGGACCCCGTAATTCACCCCTCCACTTT.